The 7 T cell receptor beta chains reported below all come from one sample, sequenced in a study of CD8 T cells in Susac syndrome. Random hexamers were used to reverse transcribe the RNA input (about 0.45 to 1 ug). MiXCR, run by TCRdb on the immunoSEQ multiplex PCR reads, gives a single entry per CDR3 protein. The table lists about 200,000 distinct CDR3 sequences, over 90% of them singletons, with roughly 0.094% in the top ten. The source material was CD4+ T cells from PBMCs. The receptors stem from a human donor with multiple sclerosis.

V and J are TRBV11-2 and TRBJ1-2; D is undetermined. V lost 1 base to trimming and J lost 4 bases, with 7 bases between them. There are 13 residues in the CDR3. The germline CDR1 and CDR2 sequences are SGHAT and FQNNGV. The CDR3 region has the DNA TGTGCCAGCAGCTTAGTATACAGCTATGGCTACACCTTC. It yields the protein CASSLVYSYGYTF.

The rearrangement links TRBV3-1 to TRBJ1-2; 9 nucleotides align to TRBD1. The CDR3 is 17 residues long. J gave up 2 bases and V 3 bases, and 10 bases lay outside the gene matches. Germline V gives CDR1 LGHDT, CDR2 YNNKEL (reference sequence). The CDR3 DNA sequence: TGTGCCAGCAGCCAGATTCTAGGACAGGGGCACAACTATGGCTACACCTTC. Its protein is CASSQILGQGHNYGYTF.

The CDR3 nucleotides are TGTGCCTGGACCCCGGGACTAGCGGGGGAGCAGTACTTC. The encoded protein is CAWTPGLAGEQYF. The chain uses TRBV30 and TRBJ2-7; 13 positions agree with TRBD2. Germline loops: CDR1 GTSNPN, CDR2 SVGIG (reference sequence). The CDR3 spans 13 residues. V trimming: 4 bases; J trimming: 7 bases; junction bases outside the gene matches: 4.

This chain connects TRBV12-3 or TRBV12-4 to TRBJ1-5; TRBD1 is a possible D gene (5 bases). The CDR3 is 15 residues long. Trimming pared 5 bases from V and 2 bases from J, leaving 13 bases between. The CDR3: CASSLRWGGNQPQHF. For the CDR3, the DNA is TGTGCCAGCAGTCTCAGGTGGGGGGGCAATCAGCCCCAGCATTTT.

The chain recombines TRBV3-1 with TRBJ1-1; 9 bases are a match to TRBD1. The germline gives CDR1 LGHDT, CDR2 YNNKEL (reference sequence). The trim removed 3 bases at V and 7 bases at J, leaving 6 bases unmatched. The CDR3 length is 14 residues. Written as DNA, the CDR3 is TGTGCCAGCAGCCACCACAGGGGGCTGGATGAAGCTTTCTTT. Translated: CASSHHRGLDEAFF.

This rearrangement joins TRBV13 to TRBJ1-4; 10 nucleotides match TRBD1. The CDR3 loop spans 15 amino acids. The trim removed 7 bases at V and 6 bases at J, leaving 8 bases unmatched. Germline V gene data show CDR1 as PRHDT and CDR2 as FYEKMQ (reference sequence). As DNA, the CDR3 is TGTGCCAGCATCCTGAGAGGACAGGGGGATGAAAAACTGTTTTTT. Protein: CASILRGQGDEKLFF.

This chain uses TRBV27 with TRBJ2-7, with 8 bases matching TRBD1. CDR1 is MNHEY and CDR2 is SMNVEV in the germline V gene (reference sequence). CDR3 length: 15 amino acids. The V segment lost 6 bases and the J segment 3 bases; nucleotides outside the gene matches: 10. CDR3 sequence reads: CASSSAGGENYEQYF. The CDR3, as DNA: TGTGCCAGCAGCTCCGCAGGGGGCGAGAACTACGAGCAGTACTTC.